The 32 T cell receptor beta chains below come from one sample, sequenced in a study of tumor-infiltrating lymphocytes in primary liver carcinoma. From unsorted bulk tissue weighing roughly 17-34 mg, DNA and RNA were co-extracted. The investigators made TCR beta cDNA from 400 to 500 ng total RNA, using a constant-region primer. ARM-PCR was slightly modified, and three nested multiplex PCR rounds with it gave rise to the TCR beta libraries. PCR rounds one and two used TRBV1-TRBV30 forward primers with a C-beta reverse primer for around 11 cycles each. TCRdb called the multiplex PCR reads again in MiXCR, with one record for every CDR3 protein. The sample includes roughly 120,000 distinct CDR3 sequences, roughly three fifths of them seen just once. Input material: liver tumor tissue from sampling region 1. Subset here: tumor region T1, superior pole. The receptors stem from a woman aged 60 to 75 with primary liver carcinoma and hepatitis B virus infection.

The CDR3 spells CASSYSPEPEGINQPQHF. The DNA for the CDR3 is TGTGCCAGCAGTTACTCGCCGGAACCCGAGGGGATCAATCAGCCCCAGCATTTT. This chain joins TRBV6-6 and TRBJ1-5; weak D call: TRBD1 (5 bases). Germline V gives CDR1 MNHNY, CDR2 SVGAGI (reference sequence). V was clipped by 0 bases and J by 3 bases, with 18 bases between them. The CDR3 is made up of 18 amino acids.

For this clonotype: A much larger clone differs by one base, so this may be a read error. The chain combines TRBV4-1 with TRBJ2-7; D ambiguous. CDR1 is MGHRA, CDR2 YSYEKL, per germline. There are 14 residues in the CDR3. In DNA, the CDR3 is TGCGCCAACAGCCAAGATAAAAAAGTTGGGGAGCAGTACTTC. This codes for CANSQDKKVGEQYF.

This chain joins TRBV11-3 and TRBJ2-5; D is possibly TRBD2 (6 bases). The CDR3 sequence is 11 residues long. Looked up from germline, CDR1 is SGHNT and CDR2 is YENEEA. The CDR3 loop is CASAGGETQYF. CDR3 nucleotides: TGTGCTAGTGCTGGGGGGGAGACCCAGTACTTC.

This clonotype was counted ten times or more. This chain uses TRBV6-2 or TRBV6-3 with TRBJ2-5, with a possible D match to TRBD1 (5 bases). In germline, CDR1 is MNHEY, CDR2 SVGEGT. The CDR3 has 17 residues. The V and J ends lost 5 bases and 2 bases respectively, with 21 bases between them. This CDR3 reads CASSQGDSAQGQETQYF. Here the CDR3 DNA reads TGTGCCAGCAGTCAAGGAGACAGCGCCCAGGGACAAGAGACCCAGTACTTC.

There are many counts of this clonotype. The chain has TRBV6-1 and TRBJ2-1; weak D call: TRBD1 (6 bases). CDR3 length: 16 amino acids. The germline V and J ends were trimmed by 0 bases and 2 bases, with 11 bases remaining between them. Germline loops: CDR1 MNHNS, CDR2 SASEGT. CDR3 protein: CASSEAYRDTYNEQFF. The DNA of the CDR3 is TGTGCCAGCAGTGAAGCGTACAGGGATACCTACAATGAGCAGTTCTTC.

This clonotype was observed at least ten times. The V gene is TRBV11-1, the J gene TRBJ2-2; D is ambiguous. Per the germline V gene, CDR1 is SGHAT and CDR2 is FQDESV (reference sequence). The CDR3 has 15 residues. V was clipped by 1 base and J by 5 bases, with 11 bases between them. The CDR3 sequence: CASSLGGSLTGELFF. The CDR3 region has the DNA TGTGCCAGCAGCTTAGGGGGAAGTCTTACCGGGGAGCTGTTTTTT.

Remarks on this clonotype: A clone one base away is much larger, so this may be a read error. V and J are TRBV5-4 and TRBJ2-2, with D possibly TRBD1 on 5 matching bases. CDR3 length: 15 residues. The germline V gene encodes CDR1 SGHNT and CDR2 YYREEE (reference sequence). The V end lost 4 bases, the J end lost 1 base, and 11 bases lay between the germline ends. For the CDR3, the DNA is TGTGCCAGCAGCCGTCTAGGGGAGAACACCGGGGAGCTGTTTTTT. It specifies CASSRLGENTGELFF.

This clonotype was observed a few times. The V gene is TRBV7-9, the J gene TRBJ2-3; 13 bases align to TRBD2. The V gene end was trimmed by 5 bases and the J gene end by 0 bases; junction bases not matched to a gene: 5. Looked up from germline, CDR1 is SEHNR and CDR2 is FQNEAQ (reference sequence). The CDR3 consists of 17 residues. CDR3 loop: CASSRTSGGTSTDTQYF. The CDR3 DNA follows: TGTGCCAGCAGCAGGACTAGCGGGGGTACTAGCACAGATACGCAGTATTTT.

For this clonotype: A much larger clone differs from this one at a single base, so this may be a read error. J is TRBJ1-2 and V is TRBV12-3 or TRBV12-4; 8 bases are a match to TRBD1. This CDR3 has 15 amino acids. This CDR3 is CANSLWTGKGYGYTF. The CDR3 DNA reads TGTGCCAACAGTTTATGGACAGGGAAGGGCTATGGCTACACCTTC.

This clonotype was seen at least ten times. V and J are TRBV7-8 and TRBJ2-2; 10 bases match TRBD1. This CDR3 spans 14 amino acids. The junction had 5 bases not matched to a gene; V was cut back by 6 bases and J by 7 bases. Germline-derived CDR1 and CDR2 are SGHVS and FQNEAQ. CDR3 sequence: CASSRTGGGGELFF. In DNA form, the CDR3 reads TGTGCCAGCAGTCGGACAGGGGGTGGCGGGGAGCTGTTTTTT.

In this sample, this clonotype turned up a few times. This sequence may be a read error, since a much larger clone differs from it by one base. The chain uses TRBV12-3 or TRBV12-4 and TRBJ1-5; 7 bases match TRBD1. V shed 7 bases, J shed 6 bases, and the junction held 15 bases outside the gene matches. The CDR3 consists of 16 residues. CDR3 sequence (DNA): TGTGCCAGCAATGCTTTGAGACAGGGTGAAAGTCAGCCCCAGCATTTT. As protein: CASNALRQGESQPQHF.

Turning to this clonotype: At one end, the junction sequence differs from germline, possibly due to a read error. V and J are TRBV11-2 and TRBJ1-5; 8 nucleotides align to TRBD1. The CDR3 extends over 14 amino acids. From germline, CDR1 is SGHAT and CDR2 FQNNGV. CDR3 sequence reads: CASCLGQEGDPQHF. The CDR3 bases are TGTGCCAGCTGCTTGGGACAGGAGGGGGATCCCCAGCATTTT.

As for this clonotype: At one end the junction does not follow the germline gene, possibly because of a read error. The chain couples TRBV11-2 to TRBJ2-3, with D perhaps assigned TRBD1 or TRBD2 (6 bases each). Germline CDR1 SGHAT, CDR2 FQNNGV. This CDR3 spans 17 amino acids. DNA for the CDR3: TGTGCCAACAGCTTAGGGGGGCTAACGTACACGTTAGATACGCAGTATTTT. It specifies CANSLGGLTYTLDTQYF.

As to this clonotype: A much larger clone is a single base away; this may be a read error. The chain carries TRBV12-5 and TRBJ2-2; D unclear. Trimming took off 7 bases at V and 0 bases at J, with 9 bases between the two ends. CDR1 and CDR2 (germline): LGHNT, FRNRAP. This CDR3 is 14 amino acids long. The CDR3 DNA reads as TGTGCTAGTGATCCCCCAACGAACACCGGGGAGCTGTTTTTT. Amino acids: CASDPPTNTGELFF. The full variable domain, in which reference TRBV12-5 and TRBJ2-2 provide the parts outside the CDR3, is DARVTQTPRHKVTEMGQEVTMRCQPILGHNTVFWYRQTMMQGLELLAYFRNRAPLDDSGMPKDRFSAEMPDATLATLKIQPSEPRDSAVYFCASDPPTNTGELFFGEGSRLTVL.

This clonotype occurred many times. The chain recombines TRBV6-1 with TRBJ1-1; D perhaps matches TRBD1 (5 bases). Looked up from germline, CDR1 is MNHNS and CDR2 is SASEGT. This CDR3 contains 16 residues. Trimming left V 1 base short and J 4 bases short, with 16 bases between. The CDR3 spells CASSEEVRGLGTEAFF. The CDR3 DNA is TGTGCCAGCAGTGAAGAGGTGAGGGGCTTGGGCACTGAAGCTTTCTTT.

Many counts were recorded for this clonotype. The chain carries TRBV7-9 and TRBJ2-1; a weak D match, TRBD2 (5 bases). CDR3 length equals 13 residues. V was trimmed by 8 bases and J by 0 bases, leaving 8 bases between them. From germline, CDR1 is SEHNR and CDR2 FQNEAQ (reference sequence). The CDR3 coding sequence is TGTGCCAGCCGGGAAGGCTCCTACAATGAGCAGTTCTTC. Translated, it gives CASREGSYNEQFF.

The chain is built from TRBV11-2 and TRBJ2-1, with 7 positions matching TRBD1. V shed 1 base, J shed 3 bases, and the junction held 0 bases outside the gene matches. This CDR3 is 14 amino acids long. The germline V gene encodes CDR1 SGHAT and CDR2 FQNNGV. The CDR3 loop is CASSLAGGYNEQFF. For the CDR3, the DNA is TGTGCCAGCAGCTTAGCAGGGGGCTACAATGAGCAGTTCTTC.

This clonotype was seen only a few times. J is TRBJ2-7 and V is TRBV28, with 9 bases identical to TRBD2. The trim removed 10 bases at V and 6 bases at J, leaving 10 bases unmatched. Germline V gene lookup returns CDR1 MDHEN and CDR2 SYDVKM. This CDR3 has 13 residues. CDR3 nucleotide sequence: TGTGCCACCTTGAGACTAGCGGATGGCGAGCAGTACTTC. Protein product: CATLRLADGEQYF.

In this sample, this clonotype turned up once. This is likely a read error, given that the CDR3 carries no conserved phenylalanine or tryptophan at its end. The chain employs TRBV24-1 and TRBJ2-3; the D is unclear. CDR3 length equals 11 residues. Germline V CDR1 and CDR2: KGHDR, SFDVKD. Trimming pared 6 bases from V and 6 bases from J, leaving 6 bases between. The CDR3 DNA sequence: TGTGCCACCAGTTATGCTGATACGCAGTATCTT. Its translation is CATSYADTQYL.

Notes on this clonotype: It may be a read error: a sequence one base away is much more abundant. The chain recombines TRBV5-4 with TRBJ2-3, with D possibly matching TRBD1 (6 bases). The germline gives CDR1 SGHNT, CDR2 YYREEE (reference sequence). This CDR3 has 15 residues. Here the CDR3 reads CASNLGARSTDTQYF. CDR3 nucleotide sequence: TGTGCCAGCAACTTGGGGGCACGGAGCACAGATACGCAGTATTTT.

This clonotype was observed once. At one boundary the junction diverges from the germline segment, which might be a read error. This chain uses TRBV11-1 with TRBJ1-1, with no clear D. This CDR3 has 13 residues. Germline V gene lookup returns CDR1 SGHAT and CDR2 FQDESV (reference sequence). The CDR3 loop is CASSSSSNTEAFF. The CDR3, as DNA: TGTGCCAGTAGCTCCTCTTCGAACACTGAAGCTTTCTTT.

This clonotype occurred once. The J gene is TRBJ1-1, the V gene TRBV29-1; D not resolved. CDR1 and CDR2 (germline): SQVTM, ANQGSEA. V was trimmed by 6 bases and J by 4 bases, leaving 12 bases between them. This CDR3 region has 12 residues. Here the CDR3 reads CSVTKSSTEAFF. In nucleotides, the CDR3 is TGCAGCGTCACCAAGTCGAGCACTGAAGCTTTCTTT.

The chain carries TRBV5-1 and TRBJ2-3; the D gene is possibly TRBD2 (6 bases). The CDR3 spans 14 residues. Per the germline V gene, CDR1 is SGHRS and CDR2 is YFSETQ. V gave up 0 bases and J gave up 9 bases, with 14 bases separating them. The DNA of the CDR3 is TGCGCCAGCAGCTTGGAAACGGGAGTAGAAACGCAGTATTTT. Protein product: CASSLETGVETQYF.

This clonotype was picked up many times. The CDR3 is CASSQGTGVPEAFF. The CDR3 bases are TGCGCCAGCAGCCAAGGGACAGGGGTCCCTGAAGCTTTCTTT. V gene TRBV4-1 combines with J gene TRBJ1-1; 9 nucleotides match TRBD1. The germline V gene encodes CDR1 MGHRA and CDR2 YSYEKL. The CDR3 length is 14 residues. The V gene end was trimmed by 1 base and the J gene end by 6 bases; junction bases not matched to a gene: 3.

This chain uses TRBV12-3 or TRBV12-4 with TRBJ1-5; 9 nucleotides line up with TRBD1. The DNA matches TRBJ2-3 better at its end, which makes the J call doubtful. The CDR3 extends over 13 amino acids. CDR3 bases: TGTGCCATCAGAGGGACAGGGAATCAGCCGCAGTATTTT. Translated: CAIRGTGNQPQYF.

The table lists this clonotype with many counts. This chain uses TRBV12-3 or TRBV12-4 with TRBJ1-6, with 11 bases identical to TRBD1. This CDR3 has 17 residues. V dropped 2 bases and J dropped 6; count of bases not matched to a gene: 6. CDR3 in DNA: TGTGCCAGCAGTTTAAGGACAGGGGGCGCGAGTAATTCACCCCTCCACTTT. The encoded protein is CASSLRTGGASNSPLHF.

The gene calls are TRBV11-2 and TRBJ2-1, with 8 bases aligning to TRBD2. The CDR3 loop spans 14 amino acids. With V trimmed by 2 bases and J by 16 bases, 13 bases remained unmatched. Germline values: CDR1 SGHAT, CDR2 FQNNGV. CDR3 DNA sequence: TGTGCCAGCAGCTTAAGCGGGAGCGGCAATGGGCAATTCTTC. Translation: CASSLSGSGNGQFF.

The sample holds many counts of this clonotype. The chain employs TRBV6-1 and TRBJ2-4; TRBD2 aligns across 13 bases. V lost 8 bases, J lost 9 bases, and 10 bases stayed unmatched. In germline, CDR1 is MNHNS, CDR2 SASEGT. This CDR3 spans 15 amino acids. The CDR3 sequence is CASGTLAGGPSIQYF. CDR3 DNA: TGTGCCAGCGGTACACTAGCGGGAGGGCCAAGCATTCAGTACTTC.

V gene TRBV5-1 combines with J gene TRBJ1-6, with a weak D call TRBD1 (5 bases). CDR3 length: 17 amino acids. The germline V and J ends were trimmed by 5 bases and 0 bases, with 15 bases remaining between them. Germline V CDR1 and CDR2: SGHRS, YFSETQ. The CDR3 DNA reads as TGCGCCAGCAGAGTGAACAGGACGAGCTCCTATAATTCACCCCTCCACTTT. Translating it yields CASRVNRTSSYNSPLHF.

To note about this clonotype: This may stem from a read error, because a much larger clone lies one nucleotide away. The chain joins TRBV29-1 to TRBJ1-4; TRBD1 aligns across 7 bases. Trimming at V came to 4 bases and at J to 8 bases, leaving 13 bases not matched to a gene. The CDR3 spans 15 residues. CDR1 is SQVTM, CDR2 ANQGSEA, per germline. CDR3 amino acids: CSVAKMTGRLEKLFF. The CDR3 region has the DNA TGCAGCGTTGCGAAAATGACAGGGAGGTTGGAAAAACTGTTTTTT.

V is TRBV14 and J is TRBJ2-3; 11 bases match TRBD2. This CDR3 comprises 22 residues. Germline V gene data show CDR1 as SGHDN and CDR2 as FVKESK. After removal of 3 bases from V and 4 bases from J, the junction contained 24 bases not matched to a gene. CDR3 in DNA: TGTGCCAGCAGCCATGGTCGGACTGGGTGGCTAGCGGGAGGTGGAGTGGCAGATACGCAGTATTTT. Its translation: CASSHGRTGWLAGGGVADTQYF.

As for this clonotype: A much larger clone sits a single nucleotide away, making a read error possible. The chain uses TRBV5-4 and TRBJ2-1, with TRBD2 matching over 11 bases. This CDR3 region has 15 residues. Germline V CDR1 and CDR2: SGHNT, YYREEE (reference sequence). Here the CDR3 reads CANSIGTSGNNEQFF. CDR3 coding DNA: TGTGCCAACAGCATCGGGACTAGCGGAAACAATGAGCAGTTCTTC. The variable domain in full, completed from reference TRBV5-4 and TRBJ2-1, reads ETGVTQSPTHLIKTRGQQVTLRCSSQSGHNTVSWYQQALGQGPQFIFQYYREEENGRGNFPPRFSGLQFPNYSSELNVNALELDDSALYLCANSIGTSGNNEQFFGPGTRLTVL.